This T cell receptor beta chain comes out of a study of cytomegalovirus exposure and HLA in healthy donors (dated by TCRdb to 2016 to 2017). In the study overall: According to an earlier analysis of 450 to 650 of the donors, some 180 million T cells yielded roughly 110 million unique TCR beta sequences and about 280 Gb of sequence data. An early release covering roughly 600 HLA-typed donors comprised 250 to 350 gigabases of sequencing data and roughly 85 million unique TCR sequences. Of the approximately 400 genotyped donors, over 65% fell in the genetic ancestry cluster associated with self-reported Caucasian donors. The study was designed to test whether signatures of past pathogen exposure could be identified by cataloging public T cell receptors. Using immunosequencing, the study profiled T cell repertoires from 500 to 800 subjects and related those repertoires to cytomegalovirus serostatus. A separate validation cohort of over 95 different subjects was used in addition to the roughly 620-subject first cohort. High-throughput TCR immunosequencing, statistical association of individual TCRs with disease status, and machine learning were combined to predict cytomegalovirus infection status. In a later analysis, previously published TCR beta repertoires from about 670 donors were re-analyzed and high-resolution HLA genotyping was added so that TCR occurrence patterns could be studied. Rather than using new phenotypic data, the later analysis identified candidate immune exposures from TCR beta sequences and from how often those sequences occurred across donors. In an earlier analysis of 587 of the donors, high-throughput TCR beta sequencing was used to judge whether each TCR beta V gene segment behaved as functional or pseudogenic. Donor age, sex, ethnicity and CMV serostatus were compiled alongside the repertoire data. Genome-wide SNP genotypes for about 65% of the 666 donors were used in a later genetic analysis, which treated that subset as a discovery cohort. Every repertoire in the discovery cohort had been generated on one and the same sequencing platform. HLA typing covered class I and class II loci at four-digit resolution. The number of donors typed differed by locus, with 629-630 for A, B, C, DRB1 and DQB1, more than 500 for DQA1, 600 to 610 for DPA1, and 472 for DPB1. About five DR-DQ haplotypes were treated as single units for association and clustering because of strong linkage in the cohort. Among about 360 genotyped donors of the cohort, an average of roughly 240,000 unique TCR beta nucleotide sequences were sequenced per donor, about a sixth of them non-productive.

Results and caveats for the whole study, not just this receptor: A cluster of highly shared sequence variants was judged likely to represent a technical artifact of the sequencing pipeline. In a later analysis, TCR association rates were found to vary across HLA loci, with the most associated TCRs seen for DRB1 alleles and the fewest for HLA-C alleles. The 87-base-pair reads could not distinguish some IMGT-functional V segments, including TRBV6-2 and TRBV6-3, so those segments were excluded. The classifier was reported to diagnose cytomegalovirus status with high specificity and sensitivity in both the original and validation cohorts. Most CMV-associated TCR beta chains appeared to be HLA-restricted in a later analysis, and the HLA associations seemed to be driven largely by CMV exposure. Several of the top co-occurrence clusters appeared to be linked to parvovirus B19, influenza, CMV and Epstein-Barr virus, according to a later analysis. According to a later genetic analysis, donors in an Asian-associated ancestry cluster had fewer N-insertions in productive TCRs than the roughly 660-donor mean. An association between a missense DCLRE1C variant and V-gene and J-gene trimming of TCR beta chains was found in a later genetic analysis and replicated in an independent cohort. Correlated functional status among segregating V segments might be attributable to linkage disequilibrium, but an unknown experimental factor could not be ruled out. In vitro tests confirmed that a few of the cytomegalovirus-associated TCR beta chains recognize cytomegalovirus antigens. The authors suggested that the approach could potentially be generalized to other disease states and immunological phenotypes. The only immune exposure information available for the cohort was CMV serostatus. In the study, approximately 150 TCR beta chains were listed as associated with cytomegalovirus. Sequencing depth was assumed to be roughly uniform across donors in the presence/absence analyses, though that assumption may not hold. When HLA alleles, especially DR and DQ, strongly co-occurred, attributing TCR associations to individual alleles was difficult. HLA typing was unavailable for some donors at each locus, so association tests used only the typed subset. In an earlier analysis of about 550 of the donors, most TCR beta V segments were observed in productive rearrangements about 87% or about 30% of the time, broadly matching IMGT annotations. A further reported finding was that TCR beta sequences accurately predicted the HLA-A and HLA-B alleles for most subjects in the first cohort. In a later analysis, 16,951 TCR beta sequences were associated with specific HLA alleles at a false discovery rate of 0.05. Compared with equally common non-associated chains, HLA-associated TCR beta chains in a later analysis were more clonally expanded and had lower generation probabilities. While some public TCRs were present in many individuals, most TCR sequences turned up only very rarely across donors. About 15 rarely observed V segments, including chromosome 9 orphons, were excluded from the earlier analysis of approximately 600 of the donors because counts were too low. This cohort had only TCR beta chains sequenced, and the lack of alpha or paired-chain data limited which features could be detected.

From a lookup of the germline V gene, CDR1 and CDR2 are MGHRA and YSYEKL. Inclusive of the bounding cysteine and phenylalanine, the CDR3 is 14 residues long. Kept here is only the CDR3 DNA, which spans 42 bases and is read in frame from base 1. At the junction V is shortened by 0 bases and J by 7 bases, with 12 bases in between. The cohort comprised several hundred healthy bone marrow donors. All cohort members were sampled while nominally healthy, although unrecorded immune exposures were likely present. The donor tested CMV seronegative and was one of the 352 seronegative cohort members. A peripheral blood sample was collected from each donor, and TCR beta sequencing was performed on peripheral blood mononuclear cells. Genomic DNA was extracted from the blood cell samples with the Qiagen DNeasy Blood Extraction Kit. To note about this clone: What this receptor recognizes is not known. The sample holds no much larger clone one base away, and base qualities are not on file.

Preparation of the library involved the immunoSEQ multiplex PCR assay. For the multiplex PCR, a mixture combining 60 forward primers for TCR Vbeta segments and 13 reverse primers for TCR Jbeta segments was used. Amplification of the CDR3 region of rearranged TCR beta genes was performed with a multiplex PCR assay on genomic DNA. Amplified TCR beta libraries were sequenced as 87-base-pair reads on the Illumina HiSeq System. The authors' analysis ran thus. A later analysis tallied 75 million to 85 million unique TCR beta chains across the 550 to 850 repertoires, and some 10 million of those chains were shared by two or more donors. To remove PCR and sequencing errors, raw reads were error-corrected and collapsed into unique sequences using a nearest-neighbor algorithm that merged closely related sequences. CDR3 sequences were aligned to IMGT reference sequences to assign V, D and J gene segments. For a sequence to be retained, a match of at least six nucleotides was required to both a V gene segment and a J gene segment. Rearrangements were classified as productive when the CDR3 lacked stop codons and remained in frame with V and J, and all other rearrangements were classified as non-productive. Following IMGT convention, CDR3 was defined as the stretch from the second conserved V-encoded cysteine up to the conserved J-encoded phenylalanine. The earlier analysis of 500 to 650 of the donors excluded any sequence lacking an unambiguous match to a single V gene segment. An earlier analysis of fewer than 750 of the donors called V segments functional above 56.7% productive rearrangements and segregating when the between-donor standard deviation exceeded 5%. A statistical classification framework was built for diagnosing cytomegalovirus status from the catalog of TCR beta chain sequences. In a later analysis, TCR nucleotide sequences were compared against IMGT/GENE-DB human TR gene sequences so that V and J genes could be assigned. A later analysis assigned CDR3 sequences and most-parsimonious VDJ recombination scenarios with the TCRdist pipeline. A later analysis defined each TCR beta chain by its CDR3 amino acid sequence plus V-gene family, and excluded reads lacking a unique V-gene family. A later analysis removed roughly 590 highly shared, low-generation-probability nucleotide sequences to deal with suspected cross-contamination and a sequencing artifact. For each public chain, a later analysis derived a clonal expansion index from normalized ranks of inferred template counts within each repertoire. In a later analysis, generation probabilities were computed with a VDJ recombination model fitted to out-of-frame rearrangements, and the resulting probabilities were checked against IGoR. Hypergeometric tests were used in a later analysis to score TCR-TCR, TCR-HLA and TCR-CMV co-occurrence, with a repertoire-size bias correction applied to the TCR pairs. To estimate false discovery rates, a later analysis permuted the HLA or CMV assignments 20 times. In a later analysis, co-occurring TCRs were grouped using DBSCAN, with TCRdist sequence similarity added in when clustering inside HLA-allele-positive subsets. For co-occurrence clustering, repertoires with fewer than 30,000 or more than 120,000 public chains were excluded, along with 4 to 6 repertoires with anomalous nucleotide sharing. TCRdb limited this immuneACCESS table to in-frame rearrangements with V and J called. A share of clones is missing; checked studies link under half to unresolved V genes, and the rest is unexplained. V and J calls and clone size follow that table, whereas D and trimming were derived from the DNA. The sample table shows about 200,000 clones, and 75% to 90% are seen once. The biggest ten clones account for roughly 2.5% of the sample.

This sequence uses TRBV4-1 and TRBJ1-2; the D segment cannot be called with confidence. The material sequenced was PBMCs. This sequence was found in a woman aged 35 to 49 in good health and CMV-seronegative. The CDR3 here reads CASSQDFARGGYTF. DNA sequence: TGCGCCAGCAGCCAAGATTTTGCACGAGGTGGCTACACCTTC.